This T cell receptor beta chain was recovered during a study of PD-L1 blockade in urothelial cancer. At the level of the study: Blood was subjected to analysis at 3 weeks (second dose) and 6 weeks following treatment start. Across blood samples, T cells had a median count of roughly 140,000.

Profiled with immunoSEQ multiplex PCR; TCRdb holds only in-frame clones, not every one. The sample contains around 48,000 clones, approximately 84% of which appear only once. This CDR3 has 15 amino acids. V dropped 6 bases and J dropped 9; count of bases not matched to a gene: 9. Per the germline V gene, CDR1 is MGHDK and CDR2 is SYGVNS. Time point given: peripheral blood 6 weeks after treatment start. Locally advanced or metastatic urothelial carcinoma was diagnosed in the patients. This material consisted of PBMCs, taken around atezolizumab (anti-PD-L1) treatment. This clonotype was sampled from a man in his 60s with urothelial cancer. The chain has TRBV25-1 and TRBJ1-6, with TRBD1 matching 9 bases. CDR3 coding DNA: TGTGCCAGCAGGGAACGGGACAGGGCTGGTTCACCCCTCCACTTT. This gives the protein CASRERDRAGSPLHF.